The sequence of this TCR beta chain was determined in a study of cytomegalovirus exposure and HLA in healthy donors (TCRdb year 2017). Regarding the study in general: An earlier analysis of approximately 600 of the donors reported approximately 290 Gb of sequence data and 120 million or so unique TCR beta sequences from 150 million to 200 million T cells. HLA typing covered class I and class II loci at four-digit resolution. Genome-wide SNP genotypes for about 65% of the roughly 700 donors were used in a later genetic analysis, which treated that subset as a discovery cohort. The study used immunosequencing to profile the T cell repertoires of about 670 subjects and linked those repertoires to cytomegalovirus serostatus. To predict cytomegalovirus infection status, the study combined high-throughput TCR immunosequencing, statistical association of individual TCRs with disease status, and machine learning. Along with the approximately 700-subject first cohort, a separate validation cohort of around 120 different subjects was used. To decide whether each TCR beta V gene segment behaved as functional or pseudogenic, an earlier analysis of nearly 600 of the donors relied on high-throughput TCR beta sequencing. Roughly 300 gigabases of sequencing data and about 92 million unique TCR sequences made up an early release that covered fewer than 650 HLA-typed donors. A few DR-DQ haplotypes were handled as single units for association and clustering because linkage in the cohort was strong. Every repertoire in the discovery cohort had been generated on one and the same sequencing platform. Donor age, sex, ethnicity and CMV serostatus were compiled alongside the repertoire data. Of the 350 to 400 genotyped donors, approximately 83% fell in the genetic ancestry cluster associated with self-reported Caucasian donors. Rather than using new phenotypic data, the later analysis identified candidate immune exposures from TCR beta sequences and from how often those sequences occurred across donors. On average, roughly 250,000 unique TCR beta nucleotide sequences were sequenced per donor among some 430 genotyped donors of the cohort, with 15% to 20% of those sequences being non-productive. The study aimed to test whether signatures of past pathogen exposure could be identified by cataloging public T cell receptors. A later analysis re-examined previously published TCR beta repertoires from roughly 650 donors and added high-resolution HLA genotyping to investigate patterns of TCR occurrence. The number of typed donors differed by locus: about 620-640 for A, B, C, DRB1 and DQB1; approximately 520 for DQA1; approximately 610 for DPA1; and some 450 for DPB1.

The CDR3 runs 14 amino acids, cysteine and phenylalanine included. The kept DNA is CDR3 alone, 42 bases in frame from the first base. Reading the germline V gene (reference sequence) gives CDR1 SEHNR and CDR2 FQNEAQ. A distance of 6 bases separates the germline ends of V and J, which lose 1 base and 5 bases respectively. The method behind the library was the immunoSEQ multiplex PCR assay. The multiplex PCR relied on a mix of 60 forward primers for TCR Vbeta segments and 13 reverse primers for TCR Jbeta segments. The CDR3 region of rearranged TCR beta genes was amplified from genomic DNA with a multiplex PCR assay. The Illumina HiSeq System was used to sequence the amplified TCR beta libraries as 87-base-pair reads. In the paper's pipeline: Across the 700 or so repertoires, a later analysis counted roughly 77 million unique TCR beta chains, 9.5 million to 12 million of which were shared by at least two donors. A nearest-neighbor algorithm error-corrected the raw reads and collapsed the reads into unique sequences, merging closely related sequences to remove PCR and sequencing errors. CDR3 sequences were aligned to IMGT reference sequences to assign V, D and J gene segments. Each retained sequence needed at least a six-nucleotide match to both a V gene segment and a J gene segment. A rearrangement counted as productive if the CDR3 had no stop codons and remained in frame with V and J, and every other rearrangement counted as non-productive. Following IMGT convention, CDR3 was defined as the stretch from the second conserved V-encoded cysteine up to the conserved J-encoded phenylalanine. The earlier analysis of about 530 of the donors excluded any sequence lacking an unambiguous match to a single V gene segment. An earlier analysis of 587 of the donors classified V segments as functional when productive rearrangements were above 56.7% and as segregating when the standard deviation between donors was above 5%. A statistical classification framework was developed to diagnose cytomegalovirus status using the catalog of TCR beta chain sequences. In a later analysis, V and J genes were assigned by comparing TCR nucleotide sequences against IMGT/GENE-DB human TR gene sequences. In a later analysis, CDR3 sequences and most-parsimonious VDJ recombination scenarios were assigned using the TCRdist pipeline. A later analysis defined each TCR beta chain by its CDR3 amino acid sequence plus V-gene family, and excluded reads lacking a unique V-gene family. In a later analysis, 500 to 700 highly shared, low-generation-probability nucleotide sequences were removed to address suspected cross-contamination and a sequencing artifact. For each public chain, a later analysis derived a clonal expansion index from normalized ranks of inferred template counts within each repertoire. In a later analysis, generation probabilities were computed with a VDJ recombination model fitted to out-of-frame rearrangements, and the resulting probabilities were checked against IGoR. A later analysis scored TCR-TCR, TCR-HLA and TCR-CMV co-occurrence with hypergeometric tests, applying a repertoire-size bias correction to TCR pairs. A later analysis estimated false discovery rates by permuting HLA or CMV assignments 20 times. In a later analysis, co-occurring TCRs were grouped using DBSCAN, with TCRdist sequence similarity added in when clustering inside HLA-allele-positive subsets. Co-occurrence clustering excluded repertoires with fewer than 30,000 or more than 120,000 public chains, plus five with anomalous nucleotide sharing. This is the immuneACCESS table as TCRdb keeps it, with only in-frame sequences that have V and J called. A part of the clones is gone; compared with another copy, unresolved V genes explain less than half, and the rest is unexplained. From that table come the V and J calls and clone size; the DNA was used to work out D and trimming. In all, the sample holds some 150,000 clones, and around 75% of those were seen once. About 4% of the sample belongs to the ten largest clones.

Study-wide conclusions, independent of this receptor: In a later analysis, most CMV-associated TCR beta chains were found to appear HLA-restricted, with HLA associations seemingly driven largely by CMV exposure. A cluster of highly shared sequence variants was judged likely to represent a technical artifact of the sequencing pipeline. Correlated functional status among segregating V segments might reflect linkage disequilibrium, but an unknown experimental factor could not be ruled out. Some IMGT-functional V segments, including TRBV6-2 and TRBV6-3, could not be told apart with the 87-base-pair reads, so those segments were excluded. In a later genetic analysis, a missense DCLRE1C variant was associated with V-gene and J-gene trimming of TCR beta chains, and the association was replicated in an independent cohort. The authors suggested that the approach could potentially be generalized to other disease states and immunological phenotypes. A further reported finding was that TCR beta sequences accurately predicted the HLA-A and HLA-B alleles for most subjects in the first cohort. The classifier was reported to diagnose cytomegalovirus status with high specificity and sensitivity in both the original cohort and the validation cohort. In a later analysis, HLA-associated TCR beta chains were found to be more clonally expanded and to have lower generation probabilities than equally common non-associated chains. In a later analysis, the rate of TCR association differed among HLA loci, with DRB1 alleles having the most associated TCRs and HLA-C alleles having the fewest. Most TCR sequences were seen in very few donors, while some public TCRs were found in many individuals. An earlier analysis of roughly 570 of the donors showed that most TCR beta V segments appeared in productive rearrangements either about 90% or about 30% of the time, which broadly matched IMGT annotations. Because counts were too low, roughly 16 rarely observed V segments, including chromosome 9 orphons, were excluded from the earlier analysis of roughly 580 of the donors. Roughly uniform sequencing depth across donors was assumed in presence/absence analyses, although this assumption may not hold. HLA typing was unavailable for some donors at each locus, so association tests used only the typed subset. Immune exposure information for the cohort was limited to CMV serostatus. Only TCR beta chains were sequenced in this cohort, and the absence of alpha or paired-chain data limited detectable features. A later analysis associated 16,951 TCR beta sequences with specific HLA alleles at a false discovery rate of 0.05. Compared with the 666-donor mean, donors in an Asian-associated ancestry cluster had fewer N-insertions in productive TCRs, according to a later genetic analysis. In vitro tests confirmed that a few of the cytomegalovirus-associated TCR beta chains recognize cytomegalovirus antigens. A total of 150 to 200 TCR beta chains were listed by the study as associated with cytomegalovirus. Several of the top co-occurrence clusters appeared to be linked to parvovirus B19, influenza, CMV and Epstein-Barr virus, according to a later analysis. Strong co-occurrence of HLA alleles, especially DR and DQ, made assigning TCR associations to individual alleles difficult.

The cohort consisted of 650 to 850 healthy bone marrow donors. At the time of sampling, all cohort members were nominally healthy, though unrecorded immune exposures were likely present. CMV serostatus was positive for more than 250 and negative for 352 of the 666 cohort members, and was not recorded for this donor. Every donor gave a peripheral blood sample, and the peripheral blood mononuclear cells from that sample were used for TCR beta sequencing. The Qiagen DNeasy Blood Extraction Kit was used to extract genomic DNA from the blood cell samples. For this clone: Its antigen remains undetermined. Per-base qualities were not stored, and no clone one base away is much larger.

This sequence was found in a human donor in good health. Rearrangement joined TRBV7-9 to TRBJ1-6; TRBD1 is a possible D gene, resting on 6 matching bases. The sample taken for sequencing was PBMCs. CDR3 loop: CASSLGQDNSPLHF. The DNA is as follows: TGTGCCAGCAGCTTAGGACAGGATAATTCACCCCTCCACTTT.